The entry below describes one TCR beta chain. The antigen is not known. These data originate in a study of shared clonotypes between healthy human individuals. Study-wide background: Per donor, three plates held CD4 naive cells, three held CD4 memory, two held CD8 naive and one held CD8 memory. Findings and limits, study-wide: Having only a few donors restricted how much genetic and exposure-history diversity was captured.

Positive CCR7 selection of CD45RO-negative cells yielded the naive CD8 cells, and terminally differentiated effector memory CD45RA+ cells were excluded. The V end was cut by 3 bases, the J end by 6 bases, with 10 bases between. Germline loops: CDR1 SGHRS, CDR2 YFSETQ. CDR3 size: 12 residues. In the authors' methods: From ImmunoSEQ came sequences covering only the junction and carrying no quality scores, so filtering differed. Libraries were prepared by immunoSEQ multiplex PCR; TCRdb keeps only in-frame clonotypes and omits some of them. The V and J calls and clone size come from that table; D and trimming were worked out from the DNA. Of about 550,000 clones listed, around 95% are singletons.

Sequencing was carried out using naive CD8+ T cells sorted from blood. The source of this sequence is a woman in her 30s in good health. The chain uses TRBV5-1 and TRBJ2-7; D not certain. The DNA of the CDR3 is TGCGCCAGCAGCTCCCCCCGGAGCGAGCAGTACTTC. It encodes CASSSPRSEQYF. Full variable domain (missing parts from reference TRBV5-1 and TRBJ2-7): KAGVTQTPRYLIKTRGQQVTLSCSPISGHRSVSWYQQTPGQGLQFLFEYFSETQRNKGNFPGRFSGRQFSNSRSEMNVSTLELGDSALYLCASSSPRSEQYFGPGTRLTVT.